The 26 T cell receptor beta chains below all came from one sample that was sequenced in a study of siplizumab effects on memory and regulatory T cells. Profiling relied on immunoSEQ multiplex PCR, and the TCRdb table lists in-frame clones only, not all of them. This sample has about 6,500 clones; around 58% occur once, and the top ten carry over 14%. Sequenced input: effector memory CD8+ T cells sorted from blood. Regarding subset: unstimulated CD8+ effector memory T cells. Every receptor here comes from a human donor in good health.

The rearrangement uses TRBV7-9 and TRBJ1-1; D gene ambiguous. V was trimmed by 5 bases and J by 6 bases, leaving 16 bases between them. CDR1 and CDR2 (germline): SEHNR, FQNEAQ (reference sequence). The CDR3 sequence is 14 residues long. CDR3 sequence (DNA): TGTGCCAGCAGCGAAGCCGGGGTCCAGGCTGAAGCTTTCTTT. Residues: CASSEAGVQAEAFF.

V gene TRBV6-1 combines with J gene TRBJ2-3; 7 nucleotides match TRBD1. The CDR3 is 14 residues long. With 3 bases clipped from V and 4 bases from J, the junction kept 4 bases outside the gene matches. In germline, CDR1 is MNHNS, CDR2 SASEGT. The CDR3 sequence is CASSEATGSDTQYF. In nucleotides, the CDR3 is TGTGCCAGCAGTGAGGCGACAGGGTCAGATACGCAGTATTTT.

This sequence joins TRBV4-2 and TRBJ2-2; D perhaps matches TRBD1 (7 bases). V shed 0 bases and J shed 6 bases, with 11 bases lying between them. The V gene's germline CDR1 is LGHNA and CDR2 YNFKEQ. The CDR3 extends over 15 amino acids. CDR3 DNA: TGTGCCAGCAGCCAAGAGGAGGGGGCCCCCGGGGAGCTGTTTTTT. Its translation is CASSQEEGAPGELFF.

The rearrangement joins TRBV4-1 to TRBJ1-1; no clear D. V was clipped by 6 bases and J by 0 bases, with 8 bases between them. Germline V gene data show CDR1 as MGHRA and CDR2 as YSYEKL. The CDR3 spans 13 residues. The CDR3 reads CASRETMNTEAFF. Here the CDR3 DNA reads TGCGCCAGCAGGGAAACCATGAACACTGAAGCTTTCTTT.

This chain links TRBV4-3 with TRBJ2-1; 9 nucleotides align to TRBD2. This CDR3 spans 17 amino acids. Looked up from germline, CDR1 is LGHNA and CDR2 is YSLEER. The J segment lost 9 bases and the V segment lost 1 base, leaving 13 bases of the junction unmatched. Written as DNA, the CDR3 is TGCGCCAGCAGCCAAGGGTCCCGCGGGGGGGCGTTAAGTGAGCAGTTCTTC. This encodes CASSQGSRGGALSEQFF.

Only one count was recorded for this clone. The CDR3 DNA follows: TGTGCCAGCAGCTTAGGGACAGGCCCCACTGAAGCTTTCTTT. It specifies CASSLGTGPTEAFF. This chain joins TRBV11-2 and TRBJ1-1, with 7 bases lining up with TRBD1. V trimming: 1 base; J trimming: 4 bases; junction bases outside the gene matches: 3. The CDR3 loop spans 14 amino acids. Germline CDR1 is SGHAT and CDR2 is FQNNGV.

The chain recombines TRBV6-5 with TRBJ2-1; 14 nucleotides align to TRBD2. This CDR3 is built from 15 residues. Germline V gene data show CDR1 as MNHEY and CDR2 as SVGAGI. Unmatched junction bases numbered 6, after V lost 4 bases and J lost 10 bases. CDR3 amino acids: CASSSTSGGADEQFF. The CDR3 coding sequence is TGTGCCAGCAGTTCGACTAGCGGGGGGGCAGACGAGCAGTTCTTC.

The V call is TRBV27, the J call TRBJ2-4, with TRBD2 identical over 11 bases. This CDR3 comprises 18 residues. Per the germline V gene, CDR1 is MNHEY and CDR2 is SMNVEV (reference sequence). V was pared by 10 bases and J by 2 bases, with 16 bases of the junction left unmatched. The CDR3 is CAITVGKTSGAPKNIQYF. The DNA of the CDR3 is TGTGCCATCACTGTTGGAAAGACTAGCGGGGCCCCCAAAAACATTCAGTACTTC.

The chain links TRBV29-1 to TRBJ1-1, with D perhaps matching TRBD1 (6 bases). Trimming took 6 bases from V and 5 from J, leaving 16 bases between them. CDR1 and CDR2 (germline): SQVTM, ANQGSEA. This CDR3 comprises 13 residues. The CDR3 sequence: CSVSGRGETEAFF. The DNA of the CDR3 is TGCAGCGTCTCAGGCAGGGGAGAAACTGAAGCTTTCTTT.

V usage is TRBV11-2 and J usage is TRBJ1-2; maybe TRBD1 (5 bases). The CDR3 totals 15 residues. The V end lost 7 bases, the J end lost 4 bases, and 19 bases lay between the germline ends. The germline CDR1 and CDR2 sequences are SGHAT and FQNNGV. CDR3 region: CASTALAGPFYGYTF. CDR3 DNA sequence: TGTGCCAGCACCGCTTTAGCAGGGCCATTCTATGGCTACACCTTC.

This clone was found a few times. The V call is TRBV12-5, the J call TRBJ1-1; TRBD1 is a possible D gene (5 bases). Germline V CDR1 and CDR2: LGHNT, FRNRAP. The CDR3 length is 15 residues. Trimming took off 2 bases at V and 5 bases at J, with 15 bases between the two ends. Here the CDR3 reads CASGLSAQGYTEAFF. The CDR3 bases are TGTGCTAGTGGTTTGTCCGCCCAGGGTTATACTGAAGCTTTCTTT.

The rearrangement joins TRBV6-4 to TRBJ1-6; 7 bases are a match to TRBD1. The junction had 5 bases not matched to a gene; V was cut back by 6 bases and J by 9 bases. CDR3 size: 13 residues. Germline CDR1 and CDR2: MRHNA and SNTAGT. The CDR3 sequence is CASRGTDSSPLHF. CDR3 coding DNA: TGTGCCAGCAGGGGGACAGACAGTTCACCCCTCCACTTT.

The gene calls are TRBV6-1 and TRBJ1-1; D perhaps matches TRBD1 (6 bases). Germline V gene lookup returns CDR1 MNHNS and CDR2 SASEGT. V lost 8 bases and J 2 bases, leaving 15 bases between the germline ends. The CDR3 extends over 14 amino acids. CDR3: CASGSEGGNTEAFF. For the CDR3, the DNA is TGTGCCAGCGGATCTGAGGGGGGTAACACTGAAGCTTTCTTT.

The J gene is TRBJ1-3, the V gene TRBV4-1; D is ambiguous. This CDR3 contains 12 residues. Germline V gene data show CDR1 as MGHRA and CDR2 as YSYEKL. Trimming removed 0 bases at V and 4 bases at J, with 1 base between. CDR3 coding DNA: TGCGCCAGCAGCCAAGACGGAAACACCATATATTTT. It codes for CASSQDGNTIYF.

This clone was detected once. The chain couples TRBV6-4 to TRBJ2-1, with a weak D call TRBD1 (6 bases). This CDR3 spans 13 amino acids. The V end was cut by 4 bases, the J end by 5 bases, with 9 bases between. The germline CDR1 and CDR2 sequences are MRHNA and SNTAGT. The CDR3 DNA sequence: TGTGCCAGCAGTGCGGACAGTAACAATGAGCAGTTCTTC. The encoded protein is CASSADSNNEQFF.

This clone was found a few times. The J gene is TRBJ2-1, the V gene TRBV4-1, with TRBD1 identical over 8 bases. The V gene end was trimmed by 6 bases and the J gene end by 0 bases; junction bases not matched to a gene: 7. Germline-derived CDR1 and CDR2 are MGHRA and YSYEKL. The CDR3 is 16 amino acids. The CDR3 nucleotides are TGCGCCAGCAGGGCCGGGACAGGTTCCTCCTACAATGAGCAGTTCTTC. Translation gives CASRAGTGSSYNEQFF.

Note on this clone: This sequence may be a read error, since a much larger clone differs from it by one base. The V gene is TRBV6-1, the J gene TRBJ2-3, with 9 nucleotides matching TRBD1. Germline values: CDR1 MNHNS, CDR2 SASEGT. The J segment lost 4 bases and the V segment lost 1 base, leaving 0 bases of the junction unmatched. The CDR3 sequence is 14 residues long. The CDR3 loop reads CASSEGQGADTQYF. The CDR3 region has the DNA TGTGCCAGCAGTGAAGGACAGGGGGCAGATACGCAGTATTTT.

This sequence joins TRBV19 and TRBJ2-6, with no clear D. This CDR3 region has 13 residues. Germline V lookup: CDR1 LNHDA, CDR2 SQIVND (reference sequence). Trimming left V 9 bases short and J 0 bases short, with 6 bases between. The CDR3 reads CASANSGANVLTF. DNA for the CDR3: TGTGCCAGCGCTAACTCTGGGGCCAACGTCCTGACTTTC.

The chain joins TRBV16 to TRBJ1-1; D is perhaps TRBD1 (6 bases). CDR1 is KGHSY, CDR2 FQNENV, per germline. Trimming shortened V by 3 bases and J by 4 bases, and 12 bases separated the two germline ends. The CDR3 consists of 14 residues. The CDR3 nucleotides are TGTGCCAGCAGCCACACAGGGTTGGGCACTGAAGCTTTCTTT. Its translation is CASSHTGLGTEAFF. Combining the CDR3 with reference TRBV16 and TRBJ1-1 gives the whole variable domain GEEVAQTPKHLVRGEGQKAKLYCAPIKGHSYVFWYQQVLKNEFKFLISFQNENVFDETGMPKERFSAKCLPNSPCSLEIQATKLEDSAVYFCASSHTGLGTEAFFGQGTRLTVV.

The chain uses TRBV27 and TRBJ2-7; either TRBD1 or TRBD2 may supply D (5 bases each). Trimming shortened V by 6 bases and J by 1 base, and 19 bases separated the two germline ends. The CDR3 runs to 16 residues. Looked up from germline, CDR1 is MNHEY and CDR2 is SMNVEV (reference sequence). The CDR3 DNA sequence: TGTGCCAGCAGGACCTCCGGGACGTCGAAGTCCTACGAGCAGTACTTC. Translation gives CASRTSGTSKSYEQYF.

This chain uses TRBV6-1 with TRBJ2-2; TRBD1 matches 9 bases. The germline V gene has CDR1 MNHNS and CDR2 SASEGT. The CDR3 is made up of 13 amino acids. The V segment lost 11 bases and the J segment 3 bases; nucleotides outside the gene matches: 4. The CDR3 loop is CAARTGDTGELFF. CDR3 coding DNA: TGTGCCGCCCGGACAGGGGACACCGGGGAGCTGTTTTTT.

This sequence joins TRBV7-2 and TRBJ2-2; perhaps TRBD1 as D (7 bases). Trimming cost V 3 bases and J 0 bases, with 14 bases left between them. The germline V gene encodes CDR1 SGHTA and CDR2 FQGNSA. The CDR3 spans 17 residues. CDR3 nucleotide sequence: TGTGCCAGCAGCTTTTGGGCAGGGGGGACGAACACCGGGGAGCTGTTTTTT. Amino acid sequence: CASSFWAGGTNTGELFF.

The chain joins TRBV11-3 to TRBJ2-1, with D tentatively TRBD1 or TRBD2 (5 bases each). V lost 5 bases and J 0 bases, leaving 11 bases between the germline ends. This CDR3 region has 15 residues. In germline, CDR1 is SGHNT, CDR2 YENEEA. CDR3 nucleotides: TGTGCCAGCAGCACCGGGGACCACTCCTACAATGAGCAGTTCTTC. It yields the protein CASSTGDHSYNEQFF.

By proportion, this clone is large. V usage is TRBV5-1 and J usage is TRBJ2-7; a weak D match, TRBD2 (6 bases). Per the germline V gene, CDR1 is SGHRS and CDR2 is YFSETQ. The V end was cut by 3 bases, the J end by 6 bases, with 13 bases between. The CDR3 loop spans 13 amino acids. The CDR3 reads CASSSETSSEQYF. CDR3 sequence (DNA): TGCGCCAGCAGCTCCGAGACTAGTTCCGAGCAGTACTTC.

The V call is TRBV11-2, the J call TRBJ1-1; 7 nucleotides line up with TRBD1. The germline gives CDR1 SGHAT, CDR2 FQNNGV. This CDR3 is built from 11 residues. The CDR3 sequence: CVGRQGTEAFF. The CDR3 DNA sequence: TGTGTCGGGAGACAGGGCACTGAAGCTTTCTTT.

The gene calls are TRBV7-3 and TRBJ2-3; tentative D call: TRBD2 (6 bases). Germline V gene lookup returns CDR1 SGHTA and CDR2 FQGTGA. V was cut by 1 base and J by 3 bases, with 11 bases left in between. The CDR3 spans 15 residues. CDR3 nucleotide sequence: TGTGCCAGCAGCTTAAGTGCGGGGCATACAGATACGCAGTATTTT. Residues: CASSLSAGHTDTQYF.